This T cell receptor (beta chain) derives from a study of control samples from healthy donors and cancer patients. This table comes from immunoSEQ multiplex PCR, and its TCRdb copy is limited to in-frame clones, with some not included. The sample lists about 150,000 clones, 93% occurring once. The material sequenced was blood. The TCR was taken from a man aged 50 to 59 in good health.

Here the CDR3 reads CASSRLAGEETQYF. CDR3 bases: TGTGCCAGCAGTAGACTAGCGGGAGAAGAGACCCAGTACTTC. V usage is TRBV27 and J usage is TRBJ2-5; 12 bases agree with TRBD2. Germline V gene lookup returns CDR1 MNHEY and CDR2 SMNVEV (reference sequence). The CDR3 sequence is 14 residues long. Trimming removed 5 bases from V and 3 bases from J; junction bases left unmatched: 1.